The rows below give T cell receptor beta chains drawn from one sample of a study of molecular identifiers for immune sequencing clone quantification. TCRdb reprocessed the PCR reads via MiXCR and lists one record per CDR3 protein. The repertoire includes nearly 650,000 distinct CDR3 sequences, around 25% of them detected once, and about 0.8% sits in the top ten. The sequenced material came from naive CD8+ T cells from blood, with Jurkat cell RNA spiked in. The receptors stem from a human donor in good health. Some libraries in this study had Jurkat cell RNA spiked in. Each CDR3 is given with its conserved first and last residue. D genes are given only for firm matches. Size is stated for part of the rows, as once, few or many counts, or as a class when the clone is expanded.

d_gene	v_gene	j_gene	abundance	CDR3aa	CDR3nt
TRBD1	TRBV19	TRBJ2-5	-	CASSTDRGGQEPQYF	TGTGCCAGTAGTACCGACAGGGGTGGCCAAGAGCCCCAGTACTTC
-	TRBV4-2	TRBJ2-5	-	CASSPSEGPGEETQYF	TGTGCCAGCAGCCCCTCCGAGGGACCGGGGGAAGAGACCCAGTACTTC
TRBD1	TRBV2	TRBJ1-5	many	CASSEARRDSIAPQHF	TGTGCCAGCAGTGAAGCGCGGAGGGACAGCATAGCGCCCCAGCATTTT
TRBD1	TRBV19	TRBJ2-2	few	CASFNRGGELFF	TGTGCCAGTTTTAACAGGGGTGGGGAGCTGTTTTTT
-	TRBV6-2/TRBV6-3	TRBJ1-1	many	CASSYSGAATEAFF	TGTGCCAGCAGTTACTCGGGGGCGGCCACTGAAGCTTTCTTT
TRBD2	TRBV7-9	TRBJ2-3	many	CASSLAGGGAEDTQYF	TGTGCCAGCAGCTTAGCCGGCGGGGGGGCCGAAGATACGCAGTATTTT
-	TRBV30	TRBJ2-2	few	CAWSWLANTGELFF	TGTGCCTGGAGTTGGCTAGCGAACACCGGGGAGCTGTTTTTT
-	TRBV7-9	TRBJ2-2	-	CASSLPTTGANTGELFF	TGTGCCAGCAGCTTGCCAACGACAGGAGCGAACACCGGGGAGCTGTTTTTT
-	TRBV6-5	TRBJ2-3	many	CASSSSQGTDTQYF	TGTGCCAGCAGTTCTTCCCAGGGGACAGATACGCAGTATTTT
-	TRBV30	TRBJ2-7	many	CAWSPDGGTEQYF	TGTGCCTGGAGCCCCGATGGGGGGACCGAGCAGTACTTC
-	TRBV7-9	TRBJ1-1	many	CASSFSSSPTEAFF	TGTGCCAGCAGCTTTTCCTCGTCCCCCACTGAAGCTTTCTTT
-	TRBV27	TRBJ2-7	few	CASSSSQGVSYEQYF	TGTGCCAGCAGTTCATCTCAAGGGGTCTCCTACGAGCAGTACTTC
-	TRBV20-1	TRBJ1-1	many	CSHTHRLNTEAFF	TGCAGTCACACCCACCGGCTGAACACTGAAGCTTTCTTT
-	TRBV7-9	TRBJ2-7	-	CASSSLVGDYEQYF	TGTGCCAGCAGCTCCCTGGTAGGGGACTACGAGCAGTACTTC
TRBD1	TRBV4-3	TRBJ2-5	-	CASSQPGQGKETQYF	TGCGCCAGCAGCCAGCCGGGACAGGGGAAAGAGACCCAGTACTTC
-	TRBV29-1	TRBJ2-1	-	CSVEGGNEQFF	TGCAGCGTTGAAGGAGGCAATGAGCAGTTCTTC
-	TRBV12-3/TRBV12-4	TRBJ2-1	-	CASSRGPGPGAEQFF	TGTGCCAGCAGTAGGGGCCCGGGTCCTGGGGCTGAGCAGTTCTTC
-	TRBV27	TRBJ2-7	few	CASSPTGSADYEQYF	TGTGCCAGCAGTCCGACTGGTAGCGCAGACTACGAGCAGTACTTC
-	TRBV7-2	TRBJ1-2	few	CASSSPGSPMYYGYTF	TGTGCCAGCAGCTCCCCTGGATCTCCTATGTACTATGGCTACACCTTC
TRBD1	TRBV7-2	TRBJ2-7	-	CASSLDRDRSSYEQYF	TGTGCCAGCAGCTTAGACCGGGACAGGAGCTCCTACGAGCAGTACTTC
-	TRBV7-3	TRBJ2-2	many	CASSLNPTTQTGELFF	TGTGCCAGCAGCTTAAATCCGACTACACAAACCGGGGAGCTGTTTTTT
-	TRBV20-1	TRBJ2-5	-	CSASEIKGRGQETQYF	TGCAGTGCTAGTGAAATAAAGGGGAGGGGGCAAGAGACCCAGTACTTC
-	TRBV4-3	TRBJ2-5	-	CASSQGTGVKETQYF	TGCGCCAGCAGCCAAGGGACGGGGGTTAAAGAGACCCAGTACTTC
TRBD2	TRBV20-1	TRBJ2-3	-	CSARDRAGEVDTQYF	TGCAGTGCTAGAGATCGGGCGGGGGAGGTGGATACGCAGTATTTT